This passage covers 29 T cell receptor beta chains from one sample sequenced in a study of cytomegalovirus exposure and HLA in healthy donors. Both 60 Vbeta primers and 13 Jbeta primers went into the PCR. Libraries were prepared by immunoSEQ multiplex PCR; TCRdb keeps only in-frame clonotypes and omits some of them. Of roughly 190,000 clones in the sample, over 70% were seen once. Sequenced material: PBMCs. The source of these receptors is a man between 35 and 55 years old in good health and CMV-seropositive.

The chain combines TRBV6-1 with TRBJ1-2, with TRBD1 as a possible D gene (5 bases). With 6 bases removed from V and 6 bases from J, the gap between germline ends came to 14 bases. Germline V lookup: CDR1 MNHNS, CDR2 SASEGT. This CDR3 has 13 amino acids. Here the CDR3 reads CASRRGYVDGYTF. As DNA, the CDR3 is TGTGCCAGCAGGCGGGGGTATGTGGATGGCTACACCTTC.

The chain uses TRBV5-1 and TRBJ2-5, with 8 bases matching TRBD1. V dropped 1 base and J dropped 2; count of bases not matched to a gene: 7. This CDR3 spans 16 amino acids. Germline values: CDR1 SGHRS, CDR2 YFSETQ. Written as DNA, the CDR3 is TGCGCCAGCAGCTTGATATTGACAGGGGAACAAGAGACCCAGTACTTC. Protein: CASSLILTGEQETQYF.

The chain links TRBV19 to TRBJ1-1; a possible D gene is TRBD1 (6 bases). Deletions cut 3 bases from V and 3 bases from J, with 14 bases between. Per the germline V gene, CDR1 is LNHDA and CDR2 is SQIVND (reference sequence). The CDR3 consists of 15 residues. CDR3 DNA sequence: TGTGCCAGTAGTATTTCGGGGGGCCTGTACACTGAAGCTTTCTTT. It is translated as CASSISGGLYTEAFF.

This sequence joins TRBV9 and TRBJ2-7; 7 bases line up with TRBD2. Per the germline V gene, CDR1 is SGDLS and CDR2 is YYNGEE. J gave up 2 bases and V 0 bases, and 5 bases lay outside the gene matches. There are 15 residues in the CDR3. The CDR3 region is CASSVDPGGTYEQYF. The DNA for the CDR3 is TGTGCCAGCAGCGTAGATCCGGGAGGTACCTACGAGCAGTACTTC.

V usage is TRBV7-9 and J usage is TRBJ1-2; D might be TRBD1 (6 bases). The CDR3 length is 14 residues. Trimming shortened V by 2 bases and J by 2 bases, and 9 bases separated the two germline ends. Germline CDR1 reads SEHNR; CDR2 reads FQNEAQ (reference sequence). For the CDR3, the DNA is TGTGCCAGCAGCTTAAGTGGGGGCAACTATGGCTACACCTTC. Residues: CASSLSGGNYGYTF.

The chain uses TRBV2 and TRBJ1-6; 7 bases align to TRBD1. Per germline, CDR1 SNHLY and CDR2 FYNNEI. The CDR3 has 15 residues. Germline trimming cut 3 bases from V and 10 bases from J; bases unmatched to any gene: 9. CDR3 protein: CASSDRDSPTSPLHF. CDR3 DNA: TGTGCCAGCAGTGATCGGGACAGTCCCACCTCACCCCTCCACTTT.

The chain couples TRBV9 to TRBJ2-5; 8 nucleotides match TRBD1. The J call is doubtful: the DNA matches TRBJ2-7 better. Germline CDR1 reads SGDLS; CDR2 reads YYNGEE. The CDR3 has 15 residues. The CDR3 protein is CASSGAGGRTYEQYF. CDR3 DNA: TGTGCCAGCAGCGGAGCAGGGGGCCGTACCTACGAGCAGTACTTC.

The J gene is TRBJ1-3, the V gene TRBV19; D gene uncertain. This CDR3 is 17 amino acids long. V was clipped by 3 bases and J by 0 bases, with 15 bases between them. Germline CDR1 and CDR2: LNHDA and SQIVND (reference sequence). The CDR3 is CASSIDGQINSGNTIYF. CDR3 nucleotide sequence: TGTGCCAGTAGTATTGATGGGCAGATCAACTCTGGAAACACCATATATTTT. The variable domain in full, with the rest retrieved from reference TRBV19 and TRBJ1-3, is DGGITQSPKYLFRKEGQNVTLSCEQNLNHDAMYWYRQDPGQGLRLIYYSQIVNDFQKGDIAEGYSVSREKKESFPLTVTSAQKNPTAFYLCASSIDGQINSGNTIYFGEGSWLTVV.

The V and J genes are TRBV6-1 and TRBJ1-1; D is unclear. Between the trimmed V and J ends, which lost 6 bases and 4 bases, there was a span of 15 bases. The CDR3 runs 14 residues. Looked up from germline, CDR1 is MNHNS and CDR2 is SASEGT. The chain's CDR3 is CASREQRGLTEAFF. In nucleotides, the CDR3 is TGTGCCAGCAGGGAGCAACGGGGTCTCACTGAAGCTTTCTTT.

The rearrangement links TRBV4-2 to TRBJ2-2; TRBD2 matches at 9 bases. The CDR3 consists of 19 residues. J was trimmed by 5 bases and V by 3 bases; bases with no gene match: 16. Germline V lookup: CDR1 LGHNA, CDR2 YNFKEQ. The CDR3 DNA is TGTGCCAGCAGCCATAAGGGACTAGCTGGGAGATTCGTAACCGGGGAGCTGTTTTTT. Its translation is CASSHKGLAGRFVTGELFF.

This chain links TRBV5-1 with TRBJ2-7; 10 nucleotides agree with TRBD2. V dropped 2 bases and J dropped 3; count of bases not matched to a gene: 20. The CDR3 has 20 amino acids. Germline V CDR1 and CDR2: SGHRS, YFSETQ. DNA of the CDR3: TGCGCCAGCAGCTTAGTTAGGGAGGCTAGCGGGAGTCCAACGAGCTACGAGCAGTACTTC. Residues: CASSLVREASGSPTSYEQYF.

The CDR3 region has the DNA TGCGCCAGCAGCCAGGGACAGGTCGACTACGAGCAGTACTTC. Encoded protein: CASSQGQVDYEQYF. J is TRBJ2-7 and V is TRBV4-1; 8 positions match TRBD1. Per germline, CDR1 MGHRA and CDR2 YSYEKL. Unmatched junction bases numbered 4, after V lost 3 bases and J lost 3 bases. The CDR3 has 14 residues.

This clone has more than one count but fewer than ten. The V and J genes are TRBV19 and TRBJ2-3, with a weak D call TRBD2 (6 bases). Germline values: CDR1 LNHDA, CDR2 SQIVND (reference sequence). With 10 bases removed from V and 3 bases from J, the gap between germline ends came to 17 bases. The CDR3 totals 14 residues. The CDR3 DNA follows: TGTGCCACCCGGATAGGTGGGGGGACAGATACGCAGTATTTT. Amino acid sequence: CATRIGGGTDTQYF.

The chain uses TRBV7-2 and TRBJ2-5; possibly TRBD1 for D (6 bases). Germline V lookup: CDR1 SGHTA, CDR2 FQGNSA. The CDR3 extends over 16 amino acids. Trimming removed 4 bases at V and 4 bases at J, with 19 bases between. The CDR3 nucleotides read TGTGCCAGCAGCTCCACCCCAGAACGAGGGGGAGAGACCCAGTACTTC. Its translation: CASSSTPERGGETQYF.

The chain carries TRBV7-8 and TRBJ1-6; 9 bases are shared with TRBD1. The CDR3 is 16 amino acids. With 7 bases clipped from V and 9 bases from J, the junction kept 13 bases outside the gene matches. CDR1 is SGHVS, CDR2 FQNEAQ, per germline. The CDR3 loop is CASTLPRDRESSPLHF. For the CDR3, the DNA is TGTGCCAGCACCCTACCCCGGGACAGGGAAAGTTCACCCCTCCACTTT. The variable domain in full, with the rest retrieved from reference TRBV7-8 and TRBJ1-6, is GAGVSQSPRYKVAKRGQDVALRCDPISGHVSLFWYQQALGQGPEFLTYFQNEAQLDKSGLPSDRFFAERPEGSVSTLKIQRTQQEDSAVYLCASTLPRDRESSPLHFGNGTRLTVT.

The rearrangement links TRBV5-1 to TRBJ2-1; 10 bases agree with TRBD2. Germline CDR1 is SGHRS and CDR2 is YFSETQ. V shed 3 bases, J shed 9 bases, and the junction held 12 bases outside the gene matches. The CDR3 contains 16 residues. The CDR3 DNA follows: TGCGCCAGCAGCTCCTTAGCGGGAGGCCTGGCGAGTGAGCAGTTCTTC. It translates to CASSSLAGGLASEQFF.

The chain combines TRBV6-6 with TRBJ1-6, with D unresolved. CDR3 length: 13 amino acids. CDR1 and CDR2 (germline): MNHNY, SVGAGI (reference sequence). The ends were cut back, 6 bases at V and 7 bases at J, with 10 bases in the middle. For the CDR3, the DNA is TGTGCCAGCAGGAAGGGAGACAATTCACCCCTCCACTTT. This translates into CASRKGDNSPLHF.

V gene TRBV6-1 combines with J gene TRBJ1-5, with TRBD1 as a possible D gene (5 bases). The germline gives CDR1 MNHNS, CDR2 SASEGT. V lost 6 bases and J lost 5, with 14 bases in between. CDR3 length: 14 residues. In DNA, the CDR3 is TGTGCCAGCAGCGTACAGGTTGGGGATCAGCCCCAGCATTTT. It codes for CASSVQVGDQPQHF.

The J gene is TRBJ1-3, the V gene TRBV28; TRBD1 matches 7 bases. V was pared by 8 bases and J by 0 bases, with 4 bases of the junction left unmatched. The germline V gene encodes CDR1 MDHEN and CDR2 SYDVKM. The CDR3 loop spans 14 amino acids. CDR3 bases: TGTGCCAGCGGCTCAGGGGGCTCTGGAAACACCATATATTTT. This encodes CASGSGGSGNTIYF.

The genes are TRBV19 and TRBJ2-1; 10 bases are shared with TRBD2. Unmatched junction bases numbered 5, after V lost 5 bases and J lost 1 base. Germline V CDR1 and CDR2: LNHDA, SQIVND (reference sequence). This CDR3 region has 16 residues. The CDR3 nucleotides are TGTGCCAGTAGTGAACCTAGCGGGAGTTCCTACAATGAGCAGTTCTTC. It codes for CASSEPSGSSYNEQFF. Looking up the rest from reference TRBV19 and TRBJ2-1 gives the full variable domain: DGGITQSPKYLFRKEGQNVTLSCEQNLNHDAMYWYRQDPGQGLRLIYYSQIVNDFQKGDIAEGYSVSREKKESFPLTVTSAQKNPTAFYLCASSEPSGSSYNEQFFGPGTRLTVL.

The chain links TRBV7-2 to TRBJ1-5; maybe TRBD1 (5 bases). The V gene lost 4 bases and the J gene lost 2 bases, with 15 bases spanning the gap. Germline V gene sequence: CDR1 SGHTA, CDR2 FQGNSA. This CDR3 has 16 amino acids. In DNA form, the CDR3 reads TGTGCCAGCAGCTCCAGGGCGGTCATGGGCAATCAGCCCCAGCATTTT. Its translation is CASSSRAVMGNQPQHF.

V usage is TRBV5-6 and J usage is TRBJ2-4; 8 positions agree with TRBD1. The CDR3 extends over 14 amino acids. Germline V CDR1 and CDR2: SGHDT, YYEEEE. The ends lost 7 bases at V and 5 bases at J; junction bases unmatched: 8. The CDR3: CASSKDRAQNIQYF. The DNA for the CDR3 is TGTGCCAGCTCAAAGGACAGGGCCCAAAACATTCAGTACTTC.

The chain links TRBV10-3 to TRBJ2-7, with TRBD2 matching over 15 bases. Unmatched junction bases numbered 5, after V lost 2 bases and J lost 6 bases. Germline V gives CDR1 ENHRY, CDR2 SYGVKD. The CDR3 length is 16 residues. In DNA, the CDR3 is TGTGCCATCAGTGAGGGGACTAGCGGGAGGAGTAGCGAGCAGTACTTC. The encoded protein is CAISEGTSGRSSEQYF.

This chain uses TRBV28 with TRBJ2-2; perhaps TRBD1 as D (5 bases). Trimming stripped 5 bases from V and 0 bases from J, with 13 bases between. In germline, CDR1 is MDHEN, CDR2 SYDVKM. The CDR3 runs to 16 residues. The CDR3 sequence: CASSVYRNSNTGELFF. The CDR3 nucleotides read TGTGCCAGCAGTGTGTACAGGAACTCGAACACCGGGGAGCTGTTTTTT.

This chain connects TRBV5-1 to TRBJ2-5, with 10 nucleotides matching TRBD2. The CDR3 sequence is 15 residues long. Germline-derived CDR1 and CDR2 are SGHRS and YFSETQ. V was pared by 4 bases and J by 4 bases, with 7 bases of the junction left unmatched. CDR3 DNA sequence: TGCGCCAGCAGCGCAGCGGGAGGGTTGCGAGAGACCCAGTACTTC. The encoded protein is CASSAAGGLRETQYF.

The genes are TRBV27 and TRBJ2-7; D might be TRBD1 (5 bases). Trimming stripped 8 bases from V and 0 bases from J, with 14 bases between. In germline, CDR1 is MNHEY, CDR2 SMNVEV (reference sequence). This CDR3 spans 14 amino acids. As DNA, the CDR3 is TGTGCCAGCCGCCAGGGATCATCCTCCTACGAGCAGTACTTC. It is translated as CASRQGSSSYEQYF.

The chain links TRBV5-1 to TRBJ1-3; TRBD1 matches 7 bases. CDR1 is SGHRS and CDR2 is YFSETQ in the germline V gene. V was clipped by 1 base and J by 2 bases; unmatched bases: 9. The CDR3 has 17 residues. In nucleotides, the CDR3 is TGCGCCAGCAGCTTGAATACAGGGGATTTAGCTGGAAACACCATATATTTT. Residues: CASSLNTGDLAGNTIYF.

The J gene is TRBJ2-1, the V gene TRBV19; 7 bases agree with TRBD2. J was trimmed by 4 bases and V by 10 bases; bases with no gene match: 10. CDR3 length: 14 amino acids. Germline V lookup: CDR1 LNHDA, CDR2 SQIVND (reference sequence). In nucleotides, the CDR3 is TGTGCCACCACGGGAGTAGCGGGTTACAATGAGCAGTTCTTC. This gives the protein CATTGVAGYNEQFF.

The chain is built from TRBV4-1 and TRBJ2-1, with 13 bases lining up with TRBD2. The CDR3 extends over 21 amino acids. Losses at the gene ends were 4 bases for V and 1 base for J; bases not matched to a gene: 16. Looked up from germline, CDR1 is MGHRA and CDR2 is YSYEKL. The CDR3 loop is CASSRGALGLAGSGSYNEQFF. The DNA for the CDR3 is TGCGCCAGCAGCCGCGGAGCCTTGGGACTAGCGGGATCAGGATCCTACAATGAGCAGTTCTTC.